The 5 T cell receptor beta chains below all came from one sample that was sequenced in a study of technical replicates of blood from a handful of donors. TCRdb keeps only in-frame clones here, not all; method: immunoSEQ multiplex PCR. The profile shows about 81,000 clones, 96% of them singletons. The sequenced sample consisted of T cells isolated from PBMCs. Source of these receptors: a human donor in good health.

The rearrangement links TRBV6-5 to TRBJ2-3; 8 bases map to TRBD1. Germline CDR1 is MNHEY and CDR2 is SVGAGI. Germline trimming cut 5 bases from V and 7 bases from J; bases unmatched to any gene: 5. This CDR3 comprises 13 residues. The CDR3: CASSGDRYNTQYF. The DNA of the CDR3 is TGTGCCAGCAGTGGGGACAGGTACAATACGCAGTATTTT.

This clone has just one count. The chain links TRBV29-1 to TRBJ2-1, with 8 bases aligning to TRBD2. This CDR3 is 14 amino acids long. The germline gives CDR1 SQVTM, CDR2 ANQGSEA. With 0 bases clipped from V and 4 bases from J, the junction kept 2 bases outside the gene matches. CDR3 sequence (DNA): TGCAGCGTTGAAGAGCCTAGCGGGTACAATGAGCAGTTCTTC. Its protein is CSVEEPSGYNEQFF.

The V and J genes are TRBV2 and TRBJ2-6, with 8 bases matching TRBD2. The J segment lost 0 bases and the V segment lost 3 bases, leaving 1 base of the junction unmatched. CDR1 is SNHLY, CDR2 FYNNEI, per germline. The CDR3 loop spans 16 amino acids. CDR3 bases: TGTGCCAGCAGTGATAGCGGGACCTCTGGGGCCAACGTCCTGACTTTC. This codes for CASSDSGTSGANVLTF.

The chain combines TRBV4-1 with TRBJ2-5; no clear D gene. Trimming stripped 3 bases from V and 9 bases from J, with 11 bases between. The CDR3 loop spans 12 amino acids. The V gene's germline CDR1 is MGHRA and CDR2 YSYEKL. The DNA of the CDR3 is TGCGCCAGCAGCCAGTCGATGGGCGCCCAGTACTTC. Its translation is CASSQSMGAQYF.

The chain links TRBV30 to TRBJ1-6; D is undetermined. In germline, CDR1 is GTSNPN, CDR2 SVGIG (reference sequence). V lost 0 bases to trimming and J lost 6 bases, with 9 bases between them. This CDR3 region has 14 residues. The CDR3 bases are TGTGCCTGGAGTGTGTCCCCTTTTAATTCACCCCTCCACTTT. Translated: CAWSVSPFNSPLHF. Full variable domain (missing parts from reference TRBV30 and TRBJ1-6): SQTIHQWPATLVQPVGSPLSLECTVEGTSNPNLYWYRQAAGRGLQLLFYSVGIGQISSEVPQNLSASRPQDRQFILSSKKLLLSDSGFYLCAWSVSPFNSPLHFGNGTRLTVT.